This TCR beta chain originates from a study of post-analysis software for immune sequencing data. Study-level background: Some patients lacked subtype; others had relapsing-remitting, secondary progressive or progressive-relapsing disease.

Prepared TCR beta cDNA libraries contained unique molecular identifiers. A population of about 1 to 11 million T cells gave rise to roughly 490,000 cDNA molecules. TCRdb analysed the PCR reads with MiXCR anew, one entry per CDR3 protein. The table shows almost 700,000 distinct CDR3 sequences, with more than 50% occurring only once. Comments on this clonotype: As yet, its antigen is unknown.

Study observations and caveats: The study found significantly lower normalized Chao1 diversity in multiple sclerosis patients than in controls.

Sequencing was performed on blood. This TCR was recovered from a girl aged 2 to 10 with multiple sclerosis.

The DNA for the CDR3 is TGTGCCAGCAGCCTCACGGACAGGGGAGTCTACGAGCAGTACTTC. This sequence encodes CASSLTDRGVYEQYF. The J gene is TRBJ2-7, the V gene TRBV12-3 or TRBV12-4; 9 bases fit TRBD1. After removal of 6 bases from V and 3 bases from J, the junction contained 9 bases not matched to a gene. This CDR3 is 15 amino acids long.